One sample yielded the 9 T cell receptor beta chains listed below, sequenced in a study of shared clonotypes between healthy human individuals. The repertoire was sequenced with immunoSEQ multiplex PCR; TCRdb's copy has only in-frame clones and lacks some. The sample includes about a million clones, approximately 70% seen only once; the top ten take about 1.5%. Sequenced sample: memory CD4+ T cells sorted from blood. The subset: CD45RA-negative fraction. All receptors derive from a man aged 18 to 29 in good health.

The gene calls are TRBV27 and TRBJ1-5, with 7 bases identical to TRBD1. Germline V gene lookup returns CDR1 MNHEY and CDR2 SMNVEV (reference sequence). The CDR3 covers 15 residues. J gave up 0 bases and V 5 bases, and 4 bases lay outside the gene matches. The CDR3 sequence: CASSPGTDSNQPQHF. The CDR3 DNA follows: TGTGCCAGCAGTCCCGGGACAGATAGCAATCAGCCCCAGCATTTT.

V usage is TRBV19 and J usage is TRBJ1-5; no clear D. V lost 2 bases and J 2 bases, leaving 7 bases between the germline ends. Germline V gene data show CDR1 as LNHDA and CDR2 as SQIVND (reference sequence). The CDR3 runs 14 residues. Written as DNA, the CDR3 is TGTGCCAGTAGTATAAAAAGGGGCAATCAGCCCCAGCATTTT. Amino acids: CASSIKRGNQPQHF.

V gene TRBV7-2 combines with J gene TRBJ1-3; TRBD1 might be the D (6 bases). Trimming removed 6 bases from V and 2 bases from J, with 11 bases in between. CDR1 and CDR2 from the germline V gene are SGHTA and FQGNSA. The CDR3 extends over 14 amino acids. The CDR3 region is CASREGGAGNTIYF. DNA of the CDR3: TGTGCCAGCAGGGAGGGGGGGGCTGGAAACACCATATATTTT.

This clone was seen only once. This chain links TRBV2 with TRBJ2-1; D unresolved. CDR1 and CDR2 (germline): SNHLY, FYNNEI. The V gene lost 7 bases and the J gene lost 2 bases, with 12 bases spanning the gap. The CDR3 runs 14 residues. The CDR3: CASNPTRAYNEQFF. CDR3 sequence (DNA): TGTGCCAGCAACCCAACACGGGCCTACAATGAGCAGTTCTTC.

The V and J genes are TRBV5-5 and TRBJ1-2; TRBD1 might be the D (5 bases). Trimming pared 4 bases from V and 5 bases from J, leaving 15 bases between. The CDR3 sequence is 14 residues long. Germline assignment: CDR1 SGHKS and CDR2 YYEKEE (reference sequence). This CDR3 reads CASSTSGTSYGYTF. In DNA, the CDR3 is TGTGCCAGCAGCACCTCCGGGACCTCGTATGGCTACACCTTC.

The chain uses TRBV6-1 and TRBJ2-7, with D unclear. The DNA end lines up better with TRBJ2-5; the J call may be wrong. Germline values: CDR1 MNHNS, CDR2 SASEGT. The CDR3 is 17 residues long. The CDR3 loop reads CASSESILSAPQETQYF. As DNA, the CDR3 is TGTGCCAGCAGTGAATCAATCTTATCCGCGCCTCAAGAGACCCAGTACTTC.

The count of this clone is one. The CDR3 DNA follows: TGTGCCAGCAGCCGGACAGGGCTCACTGAAGCTTTCTTT. It yields the protein CASSRTGLTEAFF. The V call is TRBV7-9, the J call TRBJ1-1, with TRBD1 matching 8 bases. Germline CDR1 SEHNR, CDR2 FQNEAQ (reference sequence). This CDR3 contains 13 residues. V shed 5 bases, J shed 4 bases, and the junction held 3 bases outside the gene matches.

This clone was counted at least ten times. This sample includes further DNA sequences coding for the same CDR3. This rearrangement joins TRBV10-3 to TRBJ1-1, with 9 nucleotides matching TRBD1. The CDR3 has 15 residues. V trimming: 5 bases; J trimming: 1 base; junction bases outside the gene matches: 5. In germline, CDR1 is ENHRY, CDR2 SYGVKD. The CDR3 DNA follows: TGTGCCATCAGTACACCGGGACAGGGGAACACTGAAGCTTTCTTT. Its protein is CAISTPGQGNTEAFF.

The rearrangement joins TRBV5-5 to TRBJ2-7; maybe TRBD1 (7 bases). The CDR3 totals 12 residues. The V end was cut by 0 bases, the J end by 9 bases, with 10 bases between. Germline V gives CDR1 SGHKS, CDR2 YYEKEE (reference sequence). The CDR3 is CASSLDRGGQYF. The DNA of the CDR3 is TGTGCCAGCAGCTTGGACAGGGGAGGGCAGTACTTC.